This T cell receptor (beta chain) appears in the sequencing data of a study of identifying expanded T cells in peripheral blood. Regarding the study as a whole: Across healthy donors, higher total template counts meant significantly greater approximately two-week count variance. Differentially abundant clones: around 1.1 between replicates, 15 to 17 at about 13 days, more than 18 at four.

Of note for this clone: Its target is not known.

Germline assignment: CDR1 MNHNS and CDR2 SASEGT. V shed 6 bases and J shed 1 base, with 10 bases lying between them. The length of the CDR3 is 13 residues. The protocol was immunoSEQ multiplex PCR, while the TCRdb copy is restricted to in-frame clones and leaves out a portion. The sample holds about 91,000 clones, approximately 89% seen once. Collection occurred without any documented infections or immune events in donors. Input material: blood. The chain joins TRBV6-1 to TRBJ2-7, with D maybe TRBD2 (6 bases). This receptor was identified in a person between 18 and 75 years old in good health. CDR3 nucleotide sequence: TGTGCCAGCAGCCGCGGGGTATCCTACGAGCAGTACTTC. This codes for CASSRGVSYEQYF.